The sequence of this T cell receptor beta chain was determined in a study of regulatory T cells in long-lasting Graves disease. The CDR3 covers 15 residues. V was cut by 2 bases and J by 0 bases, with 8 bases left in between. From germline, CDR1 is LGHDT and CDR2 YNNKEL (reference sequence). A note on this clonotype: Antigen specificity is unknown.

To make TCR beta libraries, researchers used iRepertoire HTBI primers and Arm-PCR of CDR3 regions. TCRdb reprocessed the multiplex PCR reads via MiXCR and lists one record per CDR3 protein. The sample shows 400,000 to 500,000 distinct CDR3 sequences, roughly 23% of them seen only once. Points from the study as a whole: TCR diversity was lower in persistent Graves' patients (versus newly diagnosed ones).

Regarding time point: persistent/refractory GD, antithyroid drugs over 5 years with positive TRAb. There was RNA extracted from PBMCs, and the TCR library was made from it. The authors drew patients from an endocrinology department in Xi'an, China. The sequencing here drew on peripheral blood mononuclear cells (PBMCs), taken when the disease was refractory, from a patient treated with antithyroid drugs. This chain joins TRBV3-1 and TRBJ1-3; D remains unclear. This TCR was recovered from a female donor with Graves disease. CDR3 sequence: CASSQRARSGNTIYF. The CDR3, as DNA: TGTGCCAGCAGCCAAAGGGCTCGCTCTGGAAACACCATATATTTT.